This T cell receptor beta chain appears in the sequencing data of a study of radiation and T cells in renal cell carcinoma (dated by TCRdb to about 2020). Regarding the research as a whole: Samples came from a clinical trial, in which primary renal cell carcinomas received 15 Gy stereotactic body radiation therapy followed by nephrectomy 4 weeks later. TCR beta sequencing covered approximately 51 samples in total, comprising around 26 tumors and roughly 27 peripheral blood samples. In the roughly 49 samples combined, some 4 million unique CDR3 nucleotide sequences were found, encoding approximately 2,900,000 unique CDR3 amino acid sequences.

To note about this clone: The clone's antigen remains unknown. No much larger clonotype is one base removed from it; base qualities were not supplied.

The immunoSEQ kit was used, according to the manufacturer's recommendations, to generate TCR beta libraries from genomic DNA. To prepare libraries, a first multiplex PCR with proprietary primers was run, followed by a second PCR that added unique barcodes, and a bead cleanup was done after each round. Each sample batch included a kit-provided positive control reaction and a negative control reaction. The final libraries were assessed on an Agilent 4200 TapeStation D1000 ScreenTape, pooled by volume, and quantified by qPCR. Sequencing was performed on an Illumina NextSeq500 with a MidOutput 150-cycle cartridge, and 156 Read1 and 15 Index1 cycles were run with kit custom primers. The pooled library was loaded at around 1.1 pM with about 20% PhiX control spiked in. The study's own analysis went as follows. Vendor-processed data were analyzed in R, and a clonotype was defined as all T cells sharing the same CDR3 nucleotide sequence. In the clone abundance analyses, frequencies were normalized to the 10,000 most abundant clones in each sample. Before analysis, public T cell clones were removed, and these numbered fewer than five per sample on average. Tumor-enriched clonotypes and baseline blood-enriched clonotypes were defined as those with an abundance difference of at least 32-fold between compartments. A beta-binomial differential abundance model was used to identify clonotypes that expanded or contracted between blood time points. Tumor-blood repertoire similarity was measured with the Baroni-Urbani and Buser coefficient, and group comparisons used two-tailed Wilcoxon tests in R. Held by TCRdb, this immuneACCESS table contains in-frame sequences only and omits some clones. Under half of the omission traces to an unresolved V gene where checked; the cause of the rest is unknown. For V, J and clone size, that table is used; D and trimming come from the DNA. The sample includes more than 100,000 clones, with around nine tenths observed a single time. The ten largest clones capture approximately 5.8% of the sample.

Trimming at the junction amounts to 0 bases on V and 6 bases on J, and the germline ends lie 6 bases apart. Based on the germline V gene (reference sequence), the CDR1 and CDR2 sequences are GTSNPN and SVGIG. Including cysteine and phenylalanine, the CDR3 has 11 amino acids. Left in the record is the CDR3 DNA by itself, 33 bases read in frame from the first base. The sample's time point, from its label and the paper: blood 2 weeks post-SBRT. The sample's treatment or condition label is to be understood as: 15 Gy SBRT to primary tumor, nephrectomy 4 weeks later. Serial peripheral blood from radiation-treated patients was sampled at baseline, 2 weeks and 4 weeks after SBRT to track tumor-enriched clonotypes. Every patient's renal cell carcinoma showed clear cell pathology. Genomic DNA for TCR sequencing was prepared using the QIAamp DNA Blood Mini Kit (Qiagen). Samples were included in the analyses only if all quality control checks were passed.

The investigation overall reported the following: Because pretreatment tumor biopsies were not available, the baseline intratumoral presence of clonotypes could not be determined. Dynamics of the blood repertoire were not tracked past 4 weeks after treatment. Effects of radiation dose or scheduling on the TCR repertoire could not be addressed with the single-armed trial design. Top tumor clonotypes rose in blood from baseline to 2 weeks post-radiation, then contracted by 4 weeks, suggesting transient expansion of tumor-resident clones.

This receptor chain uses TRBV30 and TRBJ2-7, with the identity of the D gene unclear. The source of this sequence is a woman aged 70-85 years with renal cell carcinoma. This sample comprised blood, obtained from a patient whose treatment included radiotherapy and nephrectomy. The nucleotides are TGTGCCTGGAGTGTACTGGGCGAGCAGTACTTC. Translated, it reads CAWSVLGEQYF.